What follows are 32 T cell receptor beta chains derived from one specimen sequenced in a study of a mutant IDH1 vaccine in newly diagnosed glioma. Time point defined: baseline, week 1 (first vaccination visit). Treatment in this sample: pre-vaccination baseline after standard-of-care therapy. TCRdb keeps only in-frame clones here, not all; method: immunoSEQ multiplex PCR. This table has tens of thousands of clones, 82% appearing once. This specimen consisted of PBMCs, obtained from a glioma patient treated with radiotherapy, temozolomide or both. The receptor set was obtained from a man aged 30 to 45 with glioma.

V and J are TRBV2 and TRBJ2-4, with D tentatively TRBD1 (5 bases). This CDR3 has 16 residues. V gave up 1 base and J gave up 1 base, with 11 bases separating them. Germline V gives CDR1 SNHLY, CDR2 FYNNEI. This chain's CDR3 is CASSEVPGLAKNIQYF. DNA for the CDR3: TGTGCCAGCAGTGAAGTCCCAGGGTTGGCCAAAAACATTCAGTACTTC.

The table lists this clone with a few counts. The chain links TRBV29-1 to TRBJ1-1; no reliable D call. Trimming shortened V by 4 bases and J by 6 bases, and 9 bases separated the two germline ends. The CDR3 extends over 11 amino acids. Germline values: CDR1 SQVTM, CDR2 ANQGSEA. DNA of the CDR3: TGCAGCGTTGTAACAGCCGCTGAAGCTTTCTTT. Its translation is CSVVTAAEAFF.

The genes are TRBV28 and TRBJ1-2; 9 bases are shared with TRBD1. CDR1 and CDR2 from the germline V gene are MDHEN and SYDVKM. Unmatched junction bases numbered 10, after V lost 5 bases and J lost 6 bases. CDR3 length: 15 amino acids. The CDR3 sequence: CASSRPGTGSNGYTF. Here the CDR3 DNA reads TGTGCCAGCAGTCGTCCCGGGACAGGGTCCAATGGCTACACCTTC.

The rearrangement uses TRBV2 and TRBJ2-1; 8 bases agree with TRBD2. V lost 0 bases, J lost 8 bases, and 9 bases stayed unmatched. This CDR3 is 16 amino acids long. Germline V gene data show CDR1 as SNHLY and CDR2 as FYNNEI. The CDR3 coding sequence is TGTGCCAGCAGTGAAGCTTCGGGGGGGGATCGAGATGAGCAGTTCTTC. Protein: CASSEASGGDRDEQFF.

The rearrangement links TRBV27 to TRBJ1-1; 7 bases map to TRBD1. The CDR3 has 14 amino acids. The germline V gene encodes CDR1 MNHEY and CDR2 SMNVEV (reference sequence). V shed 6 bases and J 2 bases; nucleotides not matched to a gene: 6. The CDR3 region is CASRGRQGNTEAFF. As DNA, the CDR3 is TGTGCCAGCAGGGGTCGACAGGGAAACACTGAAGCTTTCTTT.

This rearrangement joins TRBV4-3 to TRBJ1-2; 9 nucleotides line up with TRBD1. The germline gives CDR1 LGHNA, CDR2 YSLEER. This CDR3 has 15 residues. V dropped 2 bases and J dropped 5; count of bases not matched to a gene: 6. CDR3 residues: CASSQTPTGGYGYTF. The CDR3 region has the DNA TGCGCCAGCAGCCAAACGCCGACAGGGGGTTATGGCTACACCTTC.

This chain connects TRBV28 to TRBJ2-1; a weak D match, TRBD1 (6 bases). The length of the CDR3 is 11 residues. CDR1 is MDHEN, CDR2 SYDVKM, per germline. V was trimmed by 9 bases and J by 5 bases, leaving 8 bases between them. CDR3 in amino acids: CASSGDNEQFF. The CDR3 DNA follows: TGTGCCAGTTCAGGGGACAATGAGCAGTTCTTC.

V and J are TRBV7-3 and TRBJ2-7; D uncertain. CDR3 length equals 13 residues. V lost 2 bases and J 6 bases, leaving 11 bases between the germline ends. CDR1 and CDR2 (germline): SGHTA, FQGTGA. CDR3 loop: CASSLLERSEQYF. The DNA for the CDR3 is TGTGCCAGCAGCTTATTAGAGAGGAGCGAGCAGTACTTC.

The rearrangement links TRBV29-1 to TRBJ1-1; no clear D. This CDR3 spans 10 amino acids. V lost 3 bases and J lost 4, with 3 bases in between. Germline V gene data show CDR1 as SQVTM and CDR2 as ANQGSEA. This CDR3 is CSVEGTEAFF. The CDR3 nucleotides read TGCAGCGTTGAGGGCACTGAAGCTTTCTTT.

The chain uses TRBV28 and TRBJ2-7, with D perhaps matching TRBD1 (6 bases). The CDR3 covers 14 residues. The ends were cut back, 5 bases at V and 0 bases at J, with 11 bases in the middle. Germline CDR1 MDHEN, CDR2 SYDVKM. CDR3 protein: CASSRQALSYEQYF. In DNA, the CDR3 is TGTGCCAGCAGTAGACAGGCCCTCTCCTACGAGCAGTACTTC.

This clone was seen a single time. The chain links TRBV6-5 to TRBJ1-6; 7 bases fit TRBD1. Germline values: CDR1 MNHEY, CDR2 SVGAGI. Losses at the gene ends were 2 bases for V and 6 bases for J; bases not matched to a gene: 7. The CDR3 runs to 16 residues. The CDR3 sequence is CASSYQRGLGNSPLHF. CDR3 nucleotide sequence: TGTGCCAGCAGTTACCAGAGGGGGCTTGGTAATTCACCCCTCCACTTT.

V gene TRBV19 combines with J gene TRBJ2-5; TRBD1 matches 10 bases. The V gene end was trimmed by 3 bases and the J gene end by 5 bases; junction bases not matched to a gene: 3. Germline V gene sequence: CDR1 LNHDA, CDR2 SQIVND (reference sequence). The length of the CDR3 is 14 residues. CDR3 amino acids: CASSIGTGVETQYF. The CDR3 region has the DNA TGTGCCAGTAGTATTGGGACAGGGGTTGAGACCCAGTACTTC. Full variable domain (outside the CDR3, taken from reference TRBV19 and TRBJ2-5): DGGITQSPKYLFRKEGQNVTLSCEQNLNHDAMYWYRQDPGQGLRLIYYSQIVNDFQKGDIAEGYSVSREKKESFPLTVTSAQKNPTAFYLCASSIGTGVETQYFGPGTRLLVL.

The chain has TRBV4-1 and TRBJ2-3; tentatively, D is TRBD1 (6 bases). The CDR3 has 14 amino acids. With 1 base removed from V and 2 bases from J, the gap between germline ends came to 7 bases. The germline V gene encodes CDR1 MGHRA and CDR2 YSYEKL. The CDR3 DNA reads TGCGCCAGCAGCCAAGCAGGGGCCACAGATACGCAGTATTTT. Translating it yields CASSQAGATDTQYF.

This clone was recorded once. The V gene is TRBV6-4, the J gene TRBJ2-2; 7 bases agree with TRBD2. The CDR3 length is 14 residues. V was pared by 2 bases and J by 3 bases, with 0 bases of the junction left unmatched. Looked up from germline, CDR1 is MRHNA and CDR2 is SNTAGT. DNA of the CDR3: TGTGCCAGCAGTGACGGGGGGGACACCGGGGAGCTGTTTTTT. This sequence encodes CASSDGGDTGELFF.

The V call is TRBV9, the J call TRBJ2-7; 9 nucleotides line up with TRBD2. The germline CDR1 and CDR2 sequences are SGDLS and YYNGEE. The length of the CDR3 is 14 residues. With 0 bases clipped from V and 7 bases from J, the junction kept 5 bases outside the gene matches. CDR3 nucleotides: TGTGCCAGCAGCGTAGGCGCGGGAGGGAGAGAGCAGTACTTC. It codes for CASSVGAGGREQYF.

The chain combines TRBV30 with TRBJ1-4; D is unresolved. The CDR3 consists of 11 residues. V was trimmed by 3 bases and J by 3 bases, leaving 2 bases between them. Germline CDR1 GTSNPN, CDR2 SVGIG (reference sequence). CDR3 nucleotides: TGTGCCTGGAGCCCTAATGAAAAACTGTTTTTT. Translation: CAWSPNEKLFF.

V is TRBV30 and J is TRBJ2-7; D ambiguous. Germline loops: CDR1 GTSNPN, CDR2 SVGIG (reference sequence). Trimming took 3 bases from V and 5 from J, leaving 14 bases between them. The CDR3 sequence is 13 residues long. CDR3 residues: CAWRIEGSNEQYF. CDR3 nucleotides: TGTGCCTGGAGGATTGAAGGATCTAACGAGCAGTACTTC.

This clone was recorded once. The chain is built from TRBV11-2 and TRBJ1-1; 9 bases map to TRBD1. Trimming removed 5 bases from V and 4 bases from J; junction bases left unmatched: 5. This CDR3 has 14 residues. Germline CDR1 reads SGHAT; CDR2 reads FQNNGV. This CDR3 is CASSLGTGSTEAFF. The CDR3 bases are TGTGCCAGCAGCCTGGGGACAGGGTCCACTGAAGCTTTCTTT.

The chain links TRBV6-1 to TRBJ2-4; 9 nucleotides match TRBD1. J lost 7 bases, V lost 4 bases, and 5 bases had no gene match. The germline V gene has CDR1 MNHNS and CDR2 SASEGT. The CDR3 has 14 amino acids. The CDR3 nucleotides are TGTGCCAGCAGTGGGACAGGGGCAGGGAACATTCAGTACTTC. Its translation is CASSGTGAGNIQYF.

CDR3: CASRREAGASSPLHF. The CDR3 DNA reads TGTGCCAGCAGACGAGAGGCAGGGGCTAGTTCACCCCTCCACTTT. The J gene is TRBJ1-6, the V gene TRBV28, with a weak D call TRBD1 (6 bases). Germline V gene lookup returns CDR1 MDHEN and CDR2 SYDVKM. This CDR3 region has 15 residues. The ends were cut back, 6 bases at V and 9 bases at J, with 18 bases in the middle.

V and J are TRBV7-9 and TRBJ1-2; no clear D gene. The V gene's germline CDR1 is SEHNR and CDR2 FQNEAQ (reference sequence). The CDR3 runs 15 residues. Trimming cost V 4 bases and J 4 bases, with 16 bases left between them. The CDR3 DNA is TGTGCCAGCAGCTCCGGATTCCTTTCGACCTATGGCTACACCTTC. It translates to CASSSGFLSTYGYTF.

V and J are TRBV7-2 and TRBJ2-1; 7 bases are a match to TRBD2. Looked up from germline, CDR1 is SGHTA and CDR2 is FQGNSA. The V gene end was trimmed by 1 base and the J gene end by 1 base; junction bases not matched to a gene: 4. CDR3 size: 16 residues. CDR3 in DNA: TGTGCCAGCAGCTTAGTTATGGGAGGGTCCTACAATGAGCAGTTCTTC. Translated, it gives CASSLVMGGSYNEQFF.

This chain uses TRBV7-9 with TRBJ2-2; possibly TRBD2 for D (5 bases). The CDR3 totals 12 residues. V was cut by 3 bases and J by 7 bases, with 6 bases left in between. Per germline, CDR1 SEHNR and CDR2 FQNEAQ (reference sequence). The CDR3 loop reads CASSFGGGELFF. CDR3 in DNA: TGTGCCAGCAGCTTCGGAGGCGGGGAGCTGTTTTTT. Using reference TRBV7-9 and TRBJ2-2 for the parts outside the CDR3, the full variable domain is DTGVSQNPRHKITKRGQNVTFRCDPISEHNRLYWYRQTLGQGPEFLTYFQNEAQLEKSRLLSDRFSAERPKGSFSTLEIQRTEQGDSAMYLCASSFGGGELFFGEGSRLTVL.

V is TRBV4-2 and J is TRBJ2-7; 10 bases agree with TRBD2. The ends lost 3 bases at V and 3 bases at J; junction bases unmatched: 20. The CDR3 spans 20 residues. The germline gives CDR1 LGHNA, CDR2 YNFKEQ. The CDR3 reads CASSQTVIGSGGPLVYEQYF. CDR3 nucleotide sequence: TGTGCCAGCAGCCAGACTGTAATAGGTAGCGGGGGGCCTCTGGTCTACGAGCAGTACTTC.

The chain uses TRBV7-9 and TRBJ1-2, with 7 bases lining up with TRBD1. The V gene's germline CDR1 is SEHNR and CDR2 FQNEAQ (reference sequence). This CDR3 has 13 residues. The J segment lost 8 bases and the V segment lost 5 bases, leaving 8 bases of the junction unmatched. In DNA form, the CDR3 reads TGTGCCAGCAGCCCGACAGGGAAACAAGGCTACACCTTC. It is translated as CASSPTGKQGYTF.

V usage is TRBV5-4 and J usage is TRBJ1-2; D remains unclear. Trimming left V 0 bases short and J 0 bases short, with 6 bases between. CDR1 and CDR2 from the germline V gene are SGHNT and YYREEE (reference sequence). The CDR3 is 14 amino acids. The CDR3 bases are TGTGCCAGCAGCTTGGCCGGGGCTAACTATGGCTACACCTTC. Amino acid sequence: CASSLAGANYGYTF.

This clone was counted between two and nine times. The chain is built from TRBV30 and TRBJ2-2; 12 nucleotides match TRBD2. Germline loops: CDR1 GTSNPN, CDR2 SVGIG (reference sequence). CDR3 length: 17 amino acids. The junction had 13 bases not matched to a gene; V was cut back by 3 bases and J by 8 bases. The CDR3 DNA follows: TGTGCCTGGAGCTCGCCCGGGACTAGCGGGTTTATTGGGGAGCTGTTTTTT. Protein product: CAWSSPGTSGFIGELFF.

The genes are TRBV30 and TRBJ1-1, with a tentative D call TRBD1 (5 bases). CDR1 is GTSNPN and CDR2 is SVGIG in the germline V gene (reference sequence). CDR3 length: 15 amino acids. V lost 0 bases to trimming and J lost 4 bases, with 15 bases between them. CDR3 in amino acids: CAWSVKGMGGTEAFF. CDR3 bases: TGTGCCTGGAGTGTTAAGGGGATGGGGGGCACTGAAGCTTTCTTT.

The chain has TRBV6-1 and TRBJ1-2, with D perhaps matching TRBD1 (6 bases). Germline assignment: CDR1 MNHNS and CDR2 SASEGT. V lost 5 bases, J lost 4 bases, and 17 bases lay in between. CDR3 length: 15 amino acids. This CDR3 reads CASSKPGGVLYGYTF. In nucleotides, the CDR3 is TGTGCCAGCAGTAAGCCCGGGGGCGTTCTCTATGGCTACACCTTC.

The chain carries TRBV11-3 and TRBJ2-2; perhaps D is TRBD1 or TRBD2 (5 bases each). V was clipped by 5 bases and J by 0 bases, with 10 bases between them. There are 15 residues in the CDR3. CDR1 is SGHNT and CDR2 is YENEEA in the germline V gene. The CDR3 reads CASSPGPSNTGELFF. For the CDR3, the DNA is TGTGCCAGCAGCCCGGGACCGTCGAACACCGGGGAGCTGTTTTTT.

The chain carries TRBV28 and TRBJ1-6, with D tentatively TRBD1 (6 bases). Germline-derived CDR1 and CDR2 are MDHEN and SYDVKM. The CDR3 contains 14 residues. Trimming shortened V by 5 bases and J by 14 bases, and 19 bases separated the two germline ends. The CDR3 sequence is CASSLRTAQWTLHF. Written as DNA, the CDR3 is TGTGCCAGCAGTCTTAGGACAGCCCAGTGGACCCTCCACTTT.

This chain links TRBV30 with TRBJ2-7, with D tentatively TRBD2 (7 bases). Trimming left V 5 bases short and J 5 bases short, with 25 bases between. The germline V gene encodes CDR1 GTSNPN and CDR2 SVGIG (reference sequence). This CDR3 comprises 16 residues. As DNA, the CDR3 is TGTGCCTGGGGGGAGGGGGGATTAAGTGATTTTGACGAGCAGTACTTC. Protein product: CAWGEGGLSDFDEQYF.